The 21 T cell receptor beta chains listed next were all sequenced from one sample in a study of T cell responses to AZD1222 COVID-19 vaccine. Profiled with immunoSEQ multiplex PCR; TCRdb holds only in-frame clones, not every one. In the table there are fewer than 120,000 clones, around 90% of which are singletons. Sequences were derived from peripheral blood, sampled on day 0 of AZD1222 vaccination. These receptors were taken from an adult in good health.

The J gene is TRBJ1-5, the V gene TRBV4-1; no firm D call. CDR1 is MGHRA and CDR2 is YSYEKL in the germline V gene. This CDR3 is 13 amino acids long. V was trimmed by 0 bases and J by 11 bases, leaving 11 bases between them. CDR3 in DNA: TGCGCCAGCAGCCAAGACCCTGCTATGACCCAGCATTTT. It yields the protein CASSQDPAMTQHF.

The chain links TRBV5-1 to TRBJ1-2; perhaps TRBD1 as D (6 bases). CDR3 length: 14 amino acids. CDR1 is SGHRS and CDR2 is YFSETQ in the germline V gene. V dropped 2 bases and J dropped 8 bases, with 16 bases sitting between them. The CDR3 DNA is TGCGCCAGCAGCTTAAGTGGGGGCCTTTGGGGCTACACCTTC. Protein: CASSLSGGLWGYTF.

The sample holds a few counts of this clone. The J gene is TRBJ1-5, the V gene TRBV16; no reliable D call. This CDR3 comprises 15 residues. The germline V gene has CDR1 KGHSY and CDR2 FQNENV. V was clipped by 4 bases and J by 0 bases, with 10 bases between them. This CDR3 reads CASSPDGDSNQPQHF. The CDR3 nucleotides are TGTGCCAGCAGCCCCGACGGTGATAGCAATCAGCCCCAGCATTTT. Combining the CDR3 with reference TRBV16 and TRBJ1-5 gives the whole variable domain GEEVAQTPKHLVRGEGQKAKLYCAPIKGHSYVFWYQQVLKNEFKFLISFQNENVFDETGMPKERFSAKCLPNSPCSLEIQATKLEDSAVYFCASSPDGDSNQPQHFGDGTRLSIL.

The chain links TRBV29-1 to TRBJ2-5; unclear D gene. The germline V gene encodes CDR1 SQVTM and CDR2 ANQGSEA. The V end was cut by 4 bases, the J end by 2 bases, with 5 bases between. The CDR3 spans 11 residues. CDR3 in DNA: TGCAGCGTTGGGGAACAAGAGACCCAGTACTTC. Its protein is CSVGEQETQYF.

The V call is TRBV6-1, the J call TRBJ1-3; 7 nucleotides agree with TRBD1. CDR1 is MNHNS and CDR2 is SASEGT in the germline V gene. V was clipped by 2 bases and J by 2 bases; unmatched bases: 9. This CDR3 has 17 residues. The CDR3 spells CASSERGATGTGNTIYF. The CDR3 DNA is TGTGCCAGCAGTGAAAGGGGGGCGACAGGGACTGGAAACACCATATATTTT.

The chain recombines TRBV7-9 with TRBJ1-3; the D is unclear. V was cut by 5 bases and J by 4 bases, with 6 bases left in between. This CDR3 spans 12 amino acids. Germline CDR1 and CDR2: SEHNR and FQNEAQ (reference sequence). The DNA for the CDR3 is TGTGCCAGCAGCCCCGCGGGAAACACCATATATTTT. It codes for CASSPAGNTIYF.

The chain is built from TRBV27 and TRBJ1-1; possible D gene TRBD1, 5 bases. Germline-derived CDR1 and CDR2 are MNHEY and SMNVEV (reference sequence). Trimming took 6 bases from V and 6 from J, leaving 17 bases between them. CDR3 length: 14 amino acids. The CDR3 loop is CASSFAIGGAEAFF. As DNA, the CDR3 is TGTGCCAGCAGCTTCGCGATCGGGGGGGCTGAAGCTTTCTTT.

CDR3 region: CASSYRRTTLHYGYTF. CDR3 in DNA: TGTGCCAGCAGTTACAGACGGACTACTTTACACTATGGCTACACCTTC. The J gene is TRBJ1-2, the V gene TRBV6-2 or TRBV6-3; D is undetermined. Germline lookup yields CDR1 MNHEY and CDR2 SVGEGT. V was cut by 2 bases and J by 3 bases, with 16 bases left in between. The CDR3 is 16 amino acids.

This chain uses TRBV11-1 with TRBJ2-1; TRBD2 matches 8 bases. The CDR3 runs 14 residues. The germline V gene has CDR1 SGHAT and CDR2 FQDESV (reference sequence). With V trimmed by 6 bases and J by 2 bases, 3 bases remained unmatched. Here the CDR3 DNA reads TGTGCCAGCAGGGGAGCGGGAGCCTACAATGAGCAGTTCTTC. Translation: CASRGAGAYNEQFF.

The gene calls are TRBV19 and TRBJ2-7; 7 positions agree with TRBD1. This CDR3 region has 14 residues. Trimming cost V 4 bases and J 5 bases; bases outside gene matches: 8. Germline V lookup: CDR1 LNHDA, CDR2 SQIVND (reference sequence). CDR3 DNA sequence: TGTGCCAGTAGTAATGACAGGGTACGCGACGAGCAGTACTTC. Translated: CASSNDRVRDEQYF. The whole variable domain, remainder taken from reference TRBV19 and TRBJ2-7, is DGGITQSPKYLFRKEGQNVTLSCEQNLNHDAMYWYRQDPGQGLRLIYYSQIVNDFQKGDIAEGYSVSREKKESFPLTVTSAQKNPTAFYLCASSNDRVRDEQYFGPGTRLTVT.

The chain couples TRBV18 to TRBJ2-7, with D unresolved. The V end was cut by 3 bases, the J end by 1 base, with 10 bases between. Germline-derived CDR1 and CDR2 are KGHSH and LQKENI. The CDR3 length is 14 residues. In DNA, the CDR3 is TGTGCCAGCTCACCCTCCGACGGTTCCTACGAGCAGTACTTC. It codes for CASSPSDGSYEQYF.

The V call is TRBV5-1, the J call TRBJ2-7, with 7 bases aligning to TRBD1. CDR3 length: 15 residues. V gave up 4 bases and J gave up 5 bases; unmatched junction bases: 12. Germline assignment: CDR1 SGHRS and CDR2 YFSETQ. The CDR3: CASSPEGARADEQYF. The CDR3 DNA reads as TGCGCCAGCAGCCCCGAGGGGGCAAGGGCTGACGAGCAGTACTTC.

This chain uses TRBV5-1 with TRBJ1-4; 7 bases agree with TRBD1. Germline V gene data show CDR1 as SGHRS and CDR2 as YFSETQ. The CDR3 extends over 15 amino acids. After removal of 0 bases from V and 6 bases from J, the junction contained 5 bases not matched to a gene. The CDR3 nucleotides are TGCGCCAGCAGCTTGGCTCGGACAGGTTATGAAAAACTGTTTTTT. Translated, it gives CASSLARTGYEKLFF.

This clone is a singleton in its sample. V gene TRBV14 combines with J gene TRBJ2-1; D may be TRBD1 (5 bases). With 3 bases removed from V and 1 base from J, the gap between germline ends came to 16 bases. The CDR3 contains 17 residues. Germline V lookup: CDR1 SGHDN, CDR2 FVKESK. CDR3 in DNA: TGTGCCAGCAGCCAGAAAAAGCAGACAGTTTCCTACAATGAGCAGTTCTTC. It codes for CASSQKKQTVSYNEQFF.

This chain uses TRBV6-5 with TRBJ1-6, with 7 positions matching TRBD1. The CDR3 consists of 15 residues. J was trimmed by 7 bases and V by 2 bases; bases with no gene match: 5. Germline V CDR1 and CDR2: MNHEY, SVGAGI. The chain's CDR3 is CASSYPRGQNSPLHF. The CDR3 nucleotides are TGTGCCAGCAGTTACCCCCGGGGACAGAATTCACCCCTCCACTTT.

The chain recombines TRBV10-2 with TRBJ1-5; D remains ambiguous. There are 15 residues in the CDR3. The germline gives CDR1 WSHSY, CDR2 SAAADI. Trimming removed 2 bases at V and 9 bases at J, with 17 bases between. As DNA, the CDR3 is TGCGCCAGCAGTGAGGGTTCGGGTAGGGTCGGGCCCCAGCATTTT. As protein: CASSEGSGRVGPQHF.

The V gene is TRBV12-3 or TRBV12-4, the J gene TRBJ1-2; D gene uncertain. V was pared by 0 bases and J by 4 bases, with 3 bases between. The CDR3 contains 12 residues. CDR3 protein: CASSLAPYGYTF. CDR3 nucleotides: TGTGCCAGCAGTTTAGCGCCCTATGGCTACACCTTC.

V is TRBV2 and J is TRBJ1-5; no definite D call. Germline V gene data show CDR1 as SNHLY and CDR2 as FYNNEI. Trimming pared 3 bases from V and 4 bases from J, leaving 10 bases between. CDR3 size: 14 residues. The CDR3 coding sequence is TGTGCCAGCAGTGAGGGCCGGTTAAATCAGCCCCAGCATTTT. Its translation is CASSEGRLNQPQHF.

CDR3 sequence (DNA): TGCGCCAGCAGCTTGGTGGGCGGGACAGGGGATGAAGCTTTCTTT. This codes for CASSLVGGTGDEAFF. The chain carries TRBV5-1 and TRBJ1-1; 10 bases agree with TRBD1. With 0 bases clipped from V and 7 bases from J, the junction kept 6 bases outside the gene matches. Germline-derived CDR1 and CDR2 are SGHRS and YFSETQ. The CDR3 is 15 amino acids.

V gene TRBV18 combines with J gene TRBJ1-1; 8 bases are a match to TRBD1. V was pared by 5 bases and J by 1 base, with 6 bases of the junction left unmatched. This CDR3 is 15 amino acids long. Germline lookup yields CDR1 KGHSH and CDR2 LQKENI. CDR3 bases: TGTGCCAGCTCATCAGCGGACAGGGCGAACACTGAAGCTTTCTTT. It yields the protein CASSSADRANTEAFF.

The chain employs TRBV6-5 and TRBJ1-5; no clear D gene. This CDR3 contains 13 residues. The germline V and J ends were trimmed by 8 bases and 0 bases, with 8 bases remaining between them. From germline, CDR1 is MNHEY and CDR2 SVGAGI. This CDR3 is CASSHSSNQPQHF. The CDR3 DNA reads TGTGCCAGCTCTCATTCTAGCAATCAGCCCCAGCATTTT.